This TCR beta chain is from a study of shared T cell receptors in the human thymus. Assay used: immunoSEQ multiplex PCR; TCRdb lists only in-frame clones, some missing. The profile shows about 400,000 clones, more than 85% of them singletons. The CDR3 runs to 19 residues. V was trimmed by 7 bases and J by 0 bases, leaving 26 bases between them. Germline V lookup: CDR1 MNHEY, CDR2 SMNVEV (reference sequence). This receptor was identified in a human donor. The sequenced material came from thymocytes. The chain couples TRBV27 to TRBJ2-3, with TRBD1 as a possible D gene (6 bases). In DNA form, the CDR3 reads TGTGCCAGCACCCCCCGAAGGGAACAGGGTTTGCTAAGCACAGATACGCAGTATTTT. It specifies CASTPRREQGLLSTDTQYF.